This TCR beta chain appears in the sequencing data of a study of CD8 T cells in ankylosing spondylitis. Notes on the study in general: Disease-linked clones reportedly concentrated significantly in matched ankylosing spondylitis synovial fluid. About 8 highly homologous variants made up a TCR beta motif that seemed to typify ankylosing spondylitis blood.

This clonotype was counted many times. Its antigen is currently unknown. TCRdb called the 5' RACE reads again in MiXCR, with one record for every CDR3 protein. The repertoire consists of around 130,000 distinct CDR3 sequences, with about a tenth occurring once and the leading ten covering about 3.3%. Trimming cost V 5 bases and J 3 bases; bases outside gene matches: 9. Per germline, CDR1 SGHKS and CDR2 YYEKEE (reference sequence). The CDR3 contains 16 residues. The chain combines TRBV5-5 with TRBJ2-2, with 8 bases that match TRBD1. The sample consisted of blood, either unsorted or a sorted T cell fraction (not recorded which). This TCR was recovered from a male donor with ankylosing spondylitis or in good health (not recorded which). CDR3 nucleotides: TGTGCCAGCAGGACAGGGGAGGTTTTGTACACCGGGGAGCTGTTTTTT. Translating gives CASRTGEVLYTGELFF.